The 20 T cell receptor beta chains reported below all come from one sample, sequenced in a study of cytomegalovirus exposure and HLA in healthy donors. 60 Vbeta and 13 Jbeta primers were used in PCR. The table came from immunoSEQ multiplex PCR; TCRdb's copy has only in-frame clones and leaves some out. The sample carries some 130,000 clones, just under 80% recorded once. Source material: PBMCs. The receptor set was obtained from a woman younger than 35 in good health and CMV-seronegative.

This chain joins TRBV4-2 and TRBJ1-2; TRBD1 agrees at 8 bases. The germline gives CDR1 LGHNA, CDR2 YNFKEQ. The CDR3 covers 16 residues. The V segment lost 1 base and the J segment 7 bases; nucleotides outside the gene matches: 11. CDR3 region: CASSQVQDRDRSGYTF. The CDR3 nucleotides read TGTGCCAGCAGCCAAGTGCAGGACAGGGATAGAAGTGGCTACACCTTC.

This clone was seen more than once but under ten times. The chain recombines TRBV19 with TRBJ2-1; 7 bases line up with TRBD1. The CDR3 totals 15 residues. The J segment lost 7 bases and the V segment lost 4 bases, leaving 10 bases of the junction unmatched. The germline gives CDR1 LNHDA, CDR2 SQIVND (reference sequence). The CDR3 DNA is TGTGCCAGTAGTACCGGGACAGCATATAGGAATGAGCAGTTCTTC. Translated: CASSTGTAYRNEQFF.

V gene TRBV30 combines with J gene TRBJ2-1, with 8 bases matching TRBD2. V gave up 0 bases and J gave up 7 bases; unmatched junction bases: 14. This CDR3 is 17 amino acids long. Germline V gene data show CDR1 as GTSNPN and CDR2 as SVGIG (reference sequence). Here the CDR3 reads CAWSVWSSGSRGNEQFF. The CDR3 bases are TGTGCCTGGAGTGTTTGGTCTAGCGGGTCCCGAGGGAATGAGCAGTTCTTC.

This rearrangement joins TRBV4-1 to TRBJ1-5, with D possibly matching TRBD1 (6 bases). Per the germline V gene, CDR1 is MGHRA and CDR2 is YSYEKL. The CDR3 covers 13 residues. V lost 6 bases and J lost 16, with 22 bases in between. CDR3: CASSQTTTGGVHF. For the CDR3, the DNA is TGCGCCAGCAGTCAAACTACGACAGGAGGAGTACATTTT.

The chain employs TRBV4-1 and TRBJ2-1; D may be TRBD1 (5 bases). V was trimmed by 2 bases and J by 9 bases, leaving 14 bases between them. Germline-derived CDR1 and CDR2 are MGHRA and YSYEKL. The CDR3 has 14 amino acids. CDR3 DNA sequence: TGCGCCAGCAGCCAACAGGCAGGGATAAGTGAGCAGTTCTTC. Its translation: CASSQQAGISEQFF.

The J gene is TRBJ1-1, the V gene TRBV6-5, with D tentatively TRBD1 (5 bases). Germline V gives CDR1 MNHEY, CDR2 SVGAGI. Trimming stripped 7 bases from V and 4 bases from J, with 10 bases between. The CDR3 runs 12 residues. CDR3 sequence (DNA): TGTGCCAGCAAGGCAGGGATCACTGAAGCTTTCTTT. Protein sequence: CASKAGITEAFF.

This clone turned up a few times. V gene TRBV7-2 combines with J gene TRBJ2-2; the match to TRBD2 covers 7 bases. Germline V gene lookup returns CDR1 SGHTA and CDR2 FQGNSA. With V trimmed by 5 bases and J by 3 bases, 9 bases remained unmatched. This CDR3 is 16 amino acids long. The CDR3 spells CASSPLGAGYTGELFF. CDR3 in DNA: TGTGCCAGCAGCCCCCTGGGAGCGGGGTACACCGGGGAGCTGTTTTTT.

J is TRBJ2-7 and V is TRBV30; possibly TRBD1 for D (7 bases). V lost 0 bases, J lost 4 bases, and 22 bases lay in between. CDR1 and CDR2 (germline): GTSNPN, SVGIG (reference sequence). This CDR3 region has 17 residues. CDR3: CAWSVGKIRGDLYEQYF. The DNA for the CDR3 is TGTGCCTGGAGTGTAGGAAAAATCAGGGGGGATCTATACGAGCAGTACTTC.

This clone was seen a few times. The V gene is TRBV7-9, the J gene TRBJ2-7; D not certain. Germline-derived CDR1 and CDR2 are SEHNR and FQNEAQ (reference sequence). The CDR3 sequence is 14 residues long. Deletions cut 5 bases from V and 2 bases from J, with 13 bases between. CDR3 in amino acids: CASSTVRSPYEQYF. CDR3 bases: TGTGCCAGCAGCACAGTCCGCTCTCCCTACGAGCAGTACTTC.

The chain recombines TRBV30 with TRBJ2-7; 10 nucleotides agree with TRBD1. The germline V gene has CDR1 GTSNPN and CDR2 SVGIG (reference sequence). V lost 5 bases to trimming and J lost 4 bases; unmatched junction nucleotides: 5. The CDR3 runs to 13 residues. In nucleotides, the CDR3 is TGTGCCTGGGCAGTGGGACAGGGGTACGAGCAGTACTTC. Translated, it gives CAWAVGQGYEQYF.

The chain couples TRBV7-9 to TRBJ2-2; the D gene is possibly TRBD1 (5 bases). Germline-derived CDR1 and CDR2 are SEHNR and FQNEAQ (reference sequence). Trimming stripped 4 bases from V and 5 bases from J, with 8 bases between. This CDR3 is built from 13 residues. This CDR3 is CASSSRVTGELFF. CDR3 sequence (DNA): TGTGCCAGCAGCTCCAGGGTTACCGGGGAGCTGTTTTTT.

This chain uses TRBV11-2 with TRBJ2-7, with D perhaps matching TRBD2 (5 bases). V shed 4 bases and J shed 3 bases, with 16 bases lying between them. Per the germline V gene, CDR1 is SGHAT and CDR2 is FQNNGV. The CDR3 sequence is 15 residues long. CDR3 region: CASSWGPQEGYEQYF. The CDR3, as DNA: TGTGCCAGCAGCTGGGGTCCACAAGAGGGCTACGAGCAGTACTTC.

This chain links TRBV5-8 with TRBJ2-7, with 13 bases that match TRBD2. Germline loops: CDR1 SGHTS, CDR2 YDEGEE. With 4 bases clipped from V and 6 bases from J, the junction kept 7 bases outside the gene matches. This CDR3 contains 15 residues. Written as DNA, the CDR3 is TGTGCCAGCAGCCCCGGACTAGCGGGAGTCGGCGAGCAGTACTTC. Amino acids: CASSPGLAGVGEQYF.

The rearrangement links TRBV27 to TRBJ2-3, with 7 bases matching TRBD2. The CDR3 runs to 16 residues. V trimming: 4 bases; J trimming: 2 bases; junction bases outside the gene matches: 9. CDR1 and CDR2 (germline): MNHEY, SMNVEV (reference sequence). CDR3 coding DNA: TGTGCCAGCAGTTACCACCGGGACTACTACACAGATACGCAGTATTTT. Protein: CASSYHRDYYTDTQYF.

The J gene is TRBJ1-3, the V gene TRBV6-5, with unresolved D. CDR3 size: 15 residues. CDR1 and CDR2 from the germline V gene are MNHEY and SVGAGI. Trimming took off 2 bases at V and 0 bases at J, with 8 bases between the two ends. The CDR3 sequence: CASSYDGLSGNTIYF. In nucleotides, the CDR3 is TGTGCCAGCAGTTACGATGGACTCTCTGGAAACACCATATATTTT.

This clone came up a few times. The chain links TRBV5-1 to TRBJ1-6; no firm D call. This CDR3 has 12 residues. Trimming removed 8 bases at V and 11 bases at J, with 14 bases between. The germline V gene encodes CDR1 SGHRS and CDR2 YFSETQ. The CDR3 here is CARRLGSAPLHF. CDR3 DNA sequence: TGCGCCAGAAGATTGGGGTCAGCACCCCTCCACTTT.

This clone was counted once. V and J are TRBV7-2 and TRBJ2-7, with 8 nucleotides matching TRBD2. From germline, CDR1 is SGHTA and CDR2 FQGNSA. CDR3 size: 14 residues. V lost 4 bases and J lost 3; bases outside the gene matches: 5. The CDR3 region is CASSSRSGNYEQYF. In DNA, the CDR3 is TGTGCCAGCAGCTCGCGTAGCGGGAACTACGAGCAGTACTTC.

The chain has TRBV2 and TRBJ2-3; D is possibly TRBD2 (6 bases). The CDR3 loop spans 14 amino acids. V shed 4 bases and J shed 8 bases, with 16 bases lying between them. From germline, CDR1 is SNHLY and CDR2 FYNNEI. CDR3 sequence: CASSGSGRYTTQYF. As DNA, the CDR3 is TGTGCCAGCAGTGGTAGCGGCCGCTATACTACGCAGTATTTT.

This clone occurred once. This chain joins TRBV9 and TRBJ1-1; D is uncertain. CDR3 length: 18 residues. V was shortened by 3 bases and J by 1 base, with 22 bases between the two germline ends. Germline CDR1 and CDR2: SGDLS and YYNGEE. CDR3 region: CASSALDDPSGKNTEAFF. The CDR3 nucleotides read TGTGCCAGCAGCGCCTTAGACGATCCGTCGGGGAAGAACACTGAAGCTTTCTTT. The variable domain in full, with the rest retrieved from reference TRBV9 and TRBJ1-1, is DSGVTQTPKHLITATGQRVTLRCSPRSGDLSVYWYQQSLDQGLQFLIQYYNGEERAKGNILERFSAQQFPDLHSELNLSSLELGDSALYFCASSALDDPSGKNTEAFFGQGTRLTVV.

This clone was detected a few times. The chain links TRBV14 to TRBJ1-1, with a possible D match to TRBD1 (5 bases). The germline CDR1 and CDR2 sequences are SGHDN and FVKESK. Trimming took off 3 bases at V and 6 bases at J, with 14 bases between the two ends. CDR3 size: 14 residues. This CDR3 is CASSHGGGFAEAFF. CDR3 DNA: TGTGCCAGCAGCCATGGGGGGGGGTTCGCTGAAGCTTTCTTT. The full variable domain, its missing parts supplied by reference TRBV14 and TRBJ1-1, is EAGVTQFPSHSVIEKGQTVTLRCDPISGHDNLYWYRRVMGKEIKFLLHFVKESKQDESGMPNNRFLAERTGGTYSTLKVQPAELEDSGVYFCASSHGGGFAEAFFGQGTRLTVV.